One and the same sample provided the 17 T cell receptor beta chains below, sequenced in a study of cytomegalovirus exposure and HLA in healthy donors. Use of 60 Vbeta and 13 Jbeta primers characterized the PCR. Measured with immunoSEQ multiplex PCR; TCRdb has only the in-frame clones, and not every one. The sample has about 140,000 clones; approximately 72% are singletons. The sequenced sample consisted of PBMCs. The source of these receptors is a woman aged 60 to 75 in good health and CMV-seronegative.

The CDR3 DNA sequence: TGTGCCAGCAGTGGAACTAGCGGGGGCTCCTACGAGCAGTACTTC. Its translation: CASSGTSGGSYEQYF. This sequence joins TRBV6-6 and TRBJ2-7, with TRBD2 identical over 11 bases. V lost 5 bases and J lost 0; bases outside the gene matches: 3. The CDR3 loop spans 15 amino acids. Germline CDR1 MNHNY, CDR2 SVGAGI (reference sequence).

This chain uses TRBV6-5 with TRBJ2-1, with D maybe TRBD1 (6 bases). This CDR3 is 15 amino acids long. The V and J ends lost 6 bases and 0 bases respectively, with 12 bases between them. Germline V CDR1 and CDR2: MNHEY, SVGAGI. The CDR3 protein is CASSRDKNSYNEQFF. CDR3 nucleotide sequence: TGTGCCAGCAGCCGGGACAAAAACTCCTACAATGAGCAGTTCTTC.

The rearrangement links TRBV12-5 to TRBJ1-1, with 8 bases aligning to TRBD1. J gave up 4 bases and V 4 bases, and 8 bases lay outside the gene matches. Germline CDR1 and CDR2: LGHNT and FRNRAP. CDR3 length equals 15 residues. The CDR3 bases are TGTGCTAGTGGTTCCTACAGGGGGGTAGGCACTGAAGCTTTCTTT. This gives the protein CASGSYRGVGTEAFF.

The J gene is TRBJ1-2, the V gene TRBV6-1, with 9 bases identical to TRBD1. Germline CDR1 MNHNS, CDR2 SASEGT. The CDR3 loop spans 13 amino acids. V shed 3 bases and J 8 bases; nucleotides not matched to a gene: 4. CDR3 region: CASSETGGYGYTF. In DNA form, the CDR3 reads TGTGCCAGCAGTGAGACAGGGGGTTACGGCTACACCTTC.

The rearrangement uses TRBV14 and TRBJ1-1; TRBD1 matches 8 bases. Trimming took 7 bases from V and 0 from J; bases not matched to a gene: 4. Germline V gene data show CDR1 as SGHDN and CDR2 as FVKESK. This CDR3 spans 14 amino acids. The CDR3 reads CASNPGGLNTEAFF. DNA for the CDR3: TGTGCCAGCAATCCAGGGGGCTTGAACACTGAAGCTTTCTTT.

The chain couples TRBV6-1 to TRBJ1-4; no clear D. The CDR3 is 14 residues long. Trimming took 3 bases from V and 8 from J, leaving 13 bases between them. The germline gives CDR1 MNHNS, CDR2 SASEGT. CDR3: CASSEAGFGEKLFF. CDR3 coding DNA: TGTGCCAGCAGTGAGGCCGGGTTTGGGGAAAAACTGTTTTTT.

The rearrangement joins TRBV5-1 to TRBJ2-3, with D unclear. The ends were cut back, 5 bases at V and 4 bases at J, with 14 bases in the middle. CDR3 size: 14 residues. Germline V lookup: CDR1 SGHRS, CDR2 YFSETQ. CDR3 nucleotide sequence: TGCGCCAGCAGGAACCAGCAGGCTGCAGATACGCAGTATTTT. Amino acid sequence: CASRNQQAADTQYF.

The rearrangement links TRBV7-8 to TRBJ2-7; D remains unclear. The CDR3 covers 15 residues. Germline V gene sequence: CDR1 SGHVS, CDR2 FQNEAQ. Trimming removed 8 bases at V and 2 bases at J, with 19 bases between. In DNA form, the CDR3 reads TGTGCCAGCTCTAATCGGCGGCCACAACCCTACGAGCAGTACTTC. As protein: CASSNRRPQPYEQYF. Filled out from reference TRBV7-8 and TRBJ2-7, the complete variable domain reads GAGVSQSPRYKVAKRGQDVALRCDPISGHVSLFWYQQALGQGPEFLTYFQNEAQLDKSGLPSDRFFAERPEGSVSTLKIQRTQQEDSAVYLCASSNRRPQPYEQYFGPGTRLTVT.

This rearrangement joins TRBV18 to TRBJ2-6; TRBD2 matches at 14 bases. Per germline, CDR1 KGHSH and CDR2 LQKENI. J was trimmed by 3 bases and V by 6 bases; bases with no gene match: 7. The CDR3 spans 18 residues. CDR3 nucleotide sequence: TGTGCCAGCTCCCCGGGACTAGCGGGAGTAGGTGGGGCCAACGTCCTGACTTTC. Translating gives CASSPGLAGVGGANVLTF.

As DNA, the CDR3 is TGTGCCAGCAGCCAAGAGATGGTTGGGGGACTAGGAGTCTACAATGAGCAGTTCTTC. Encoded protein: CASSQEMVGGLGVYNEQFF. The chain is built from TRBV4-2 and TRBJ2-1; 8 bases are shared with TRBD2. Unmatched junction bases numbered 13, after V lost 0 bases and J lost 3 bases. The CDR3 covers 19 residues. CDR1 and CDR2 from the germline V gene are LGHNA and YNFKEQ.

The chain carries TRBV21-1 and TRBJ2-3; the D segment call TRBD2 is taken from the table without a DNA check. TRBV21-1 is described as a pseudogene. There are 16 residues in the CDR3. CDR3 region: CASSKWNWRNTDTQYF. The CDR3 DNA reads as TGTGCCAGCAGCAAATGGAACTGGCGGAACACAGATACGCAGTATTTT.

The gene calls are TRBV5-6 and TRBJ2-7, with TRBD2 identical over 8 bases. The CDR3 loop spans 16 amino acids. Germline V lookup: CDR1 SGHDT, CDR2 YYEEEE. The V and J ends lost 3 bases and 0 bases, in that order; junction bases with no gene match: 8. The CDR3 DNA sequence: TGTGCCAGCAGCTATCGACTAGCGATGAACTCCTACGAGCAGTACTTC. This encodes CASSYRLAMNSYEQYF.

The V call is TRBV29-1, the J call TRBJ2-7, with D possibly matching TRBD1 (6 bases). The CDR3 sequence is 11 residues long. The V gene's germline CDR1 is SQVTM and CDR2 ANQGSEA. V was clipped by 4 bases and J by 5 bases, with 9 bases between them. CDR3 sequence: CSVVRDNEQYF. CDR3 nucleotide sequence: TGCAGCGTTGTCAGGGACAACGAGCAGTACTTC.

This chain uses TRBV5-1 with TRBJ2-1; D not resolved. The CDR3 sequence is 14 residues long. Germline CDR1 reads SGHRS; CDR2 reads YFSETQ. V lost 0 bases to trimming and J lost 0 bases, with 4 bases between them. The CDR3, as DNA: TGCGCCAGCAGCTTGGGCGACTCCTACAATGAGCAGTTCTTC. It translates to CASSLGDSYNEQFF.

This clone has just one count. The chain combines TRBV9 with TRBJ1-6; 7 bases line up with TRBD1. The junction had 6 bases not matched to a gene; V was cut back by 5 bases and J by 7 bases. The CDR3 has 14 residues. Germline CDR1 reads SGDLS; CDR2 reads YYNGEE. This chain's CDR3 is CASSHGQENSPLHF. The DNA for the CDR3 is TGTGCCAGCAGTCACGGACAGGAAAATTCACCCCTCCACTTT.

This chain uses TRBV19 with TRBJ1-1, with TRBD1 identical over 7 bases. Trimming at V came to 10 bases and at J to 0 bases, leaving 5 bases not matched to a gene. The CDR3 consists of 13 residues. In germline, CDR1 is LNHDA, CDR2 SQIVND (reference sequence). CDR3 region: CATGDRMNTEAFF. CDR3 in DNA: TGTGCCACCGGGGACAGAATGAACACTGAAGCTTTCTTT.

The chain recombines TRBV9 with TRBJ2-5; 11 bases match TRBD2. V shed 1 base, J shed 4 bases, and the junction held 6 bases outside the gene matches. Germline V CDR1 and CDR2: SGDLS, YYNGEE. The length of the CDR3 is 16 residues. The CDR3 DNA reads TGTGCCAGCAGCGTACAGAGTAGCGGGGGGGCAGAGACCCAGTACTTC. It yields the protein CASSVQSSGGAETQYF. Supplemented by reference TRBV9 and TRBJ2-5, the full variable domain reads DSGVTQTPKHLITATGQRVTLRCSPRSGDLSVYWYQQSLDQGLQFLIQYYNGEERAKGNILERFSAQQFPDLHSELNLSSLELGDSALYFCASSVQSSGGAETQYFGPGTRLLVL.